One and the same sample provided the 16 T cell receptor beta chains below, sequenced in a study of cytomegalovirus exposure and HLA in healthy donors (dated by TCRdb to the late 2010s). Receptor amplification or capture employed the immunoSEQ multiplex PCR assay. For the multiplex PCR, a mixture combining 60 forward primers for TCR Vbeta segments and 13 reverse primers for TCR Jbeta segments was used. TCRdb stores this immuneACCESS table with in-frame sequences only. Part of the clones is absent; in the studies checked, under half of the shortfall reflects unresolved V genes, and no reason is known for the rest. The sample table contains approximately 240,000 clones; only one count was recorded for almost 85% of them. The top ten clones comprise 0.58% of the sample. Specimen: PBMCs. Receptors originate from a woman between 40 and 50 years old in good health and CMV-seronegative.

The rearrangement uses TRBV7-9 and TRBJ2-2; maybe TRBD1 (6 bases). Trimming took 4 bases from V and 6 from J, leaving 12 bases between them. CDR3 size: 14 residues. Germline V lookup: CDR1 SEHNR, CDR2 FQNEAQ (reference sequence). The CDR3 sequence is CASSSPEGAGELFF. The CDR3 nucleotides are TGTGCCAGCAGCTCACCCGAGGGGGCCGGGGAGCTGTTTTTT.

This rearrangement joins TRBV10-3 to TRBJ1-2; no reliable D call. V lost 6 bases and J 7 bases, leaving 18 bases between the germline ends. Germline V gene sequence: CDR1 ENHRY, CDR2 SYGVKD. This CDR3 contains 14 residues. The CDR3 DNA is TGTGCCATCAGCCCTCGGGAGGTTAGGAGTGGCTACACCTTC. Translated: CAISPREVRSGYTF.

This clone was picked up one time. This rearrangement joins TRBV7-3 to TRBJ2-5, with 7 positions matching TRBD1. Germline CDR1 reads SGHTA; CDR2 reads FQGTGA. The ends lost 2 bases at V and 2 bases at J; junction bases unmatched: 5. This CDR3 region has 15 residues. CDR3: CASSLASGQQETQYF. CDR3 sequence (DNA): TGTGCCAGCAGCTTAGCCTCGGGACAGCAAGAGACCCAGTACTTC.

CDR3 amino acids: CSVETGTQTEAFF. The DNA for the CDR3 is TGCAGCGTTGAAACAGGAACCCAAACTGAAGCTTTCTTT. The rearrangement uses TRBV29-1 and TRBJ1-1; tentative D call: TRBD1 (5 bases). CDR1 SQVTM and CDR2 ANQGSEA come from the germline V gene. V was shortened by 2 bases and J by 5 bases, with 12 bases between the two germline ends. The CDR3 is made up of 13 amino acids.

The chain joins TRBV19 to TRBJ2-1; 8 bases are shared with TRBD1. Trimming removed 5 bases from V and 5 bases from J; junction bases left unmatched: 14. Germline assignment: CDR1 LNHDA and CDR2 SQIVND (reference sequence). CDR3 size: 17 residues. The CDR3 is CASSLRTGRRSDNEQFF. The DNA for the CDR3 is TGTGCCAGTAGTCTTAGGACAGGGCGGCGGTCCGACAATGAGCAGTTCTTC.

The rearrangement uses TRBV21-1 and TRBJ2-5; TRBD2, the table's D call, was not compared with the DNA. TRBV21-1 is a known pseudogene. The CDR3 covers 23 residues. The CDR3 protein is CASSKNWRFYSGAGSAGEETQYF. The CDR3 DNA sequence: TGTGCCAGCAGCAAAAATTGGAGGTTTTATTCGGGGGCCGGGTCGGCGGGGGAAGAGACCCAGTACTTC.

This clone was seen more than once but under ten times. This chain joins TRBV2 and TRBJ1-5; TRBD1 aligns across 9 bases. With V trimmed by 6 bases and J by 10 bases, 19 bases remained unmatched. This CDR3 region has 17 residues. Germline CDR1 and CDR2: SNHLY and FYNNEI. The CDR3 DNA reads TGTGCCAGCAGCGTCGGGACAGGGCCAGGACCCACTAGACCCCAGCATTTT. Protein sequence: CASSVGTGPGPTRPQHF.

This clone was seen a handful of times. The chain uses TRBV5-5 and TRBJ2-5, with D perhaps matching TRBD2 (5 bases). The CDR3 has 15 residues. Germline lookup yields CDR1 SGHKS and CDR2 YYEKEE (reference sequence). V dropped 4 bases and J dropped 5 bases, with 18 bases sitting between them. The CDR3 is CASSLGGVLMETQYF. Written as DNA, the CDR3 is TGTGCCAGCAGCCTTGGAGGCGTGCTTATGGAGACCCAGTACTTC.

This clone appeared a few times. V usage is TRBV7-2 and J usage is TRBJ1-5; D unresolved. Trimming shortened V by 4 bases and J by 3 bases, and 4 bases separated the two germline ends. The CDR3 extends over 12 amino acids. Germline V gene data show CDR1 as SGHTA and CDR2 as FQGNSA. The CDR3 DNA sequence: TGTGCCAGCAGCTCTTACAATCAGCCCCAGCATTTT. This translates into CASSSYNQPQHF.

The J gene is TRBJ1-5, the V gene TRBV19; TRBD1 might be the D (5 bases). This CDR3 has 16 amino acids. Trimming shortened V by 2 bases and J by 9 bases, and 20 bases separated the two germline ends. The germline V gene has CDR1 LNHDA and CDR2 SQIVND (reference sequence). The CDR3 is CASSIQAGSLGPPQHF. The DNA of the CDR3 is TGTGCCAGTAGTATACAGGCAGGGTCGCTGGGTCCGCCCCAGCATTTT.

The J gene is TRBJ2-4, the V gene TRBV5-8, with 8 bases lining up with TRBD2. This CDR3 region has 15 residues. V trimming: 3 bases; J trimming: 1 base; junction bases outside the gene matches: 3. Germline CDR1 SGHTS, CDR2 YDEGEE. The CDR3 nucleotides read TGTGCCAGCAGCTGGGGCGGGGGGGCCAAAAACATTCAGTACTTC. This gives the protein CASSWGGGAKNIQYF. Drawing the rest from reference TRBV5-8 and TRBJ2-4, the complete variable domain is EAGVTQSPTHLIKTRGQQATLRCSPISGHTSVYWYQQALGLGLQFLLWYDEGEERNRGNFPPRFSGRQFPNYSSELNVNALELEDSALYLCASSWGGGAKNIQYFGAGTRLSVL.

This rearrangement joins TRBV20-1 to TRBJ2-5, with 8 bases matching TRBD1. Germline lookup yields CDR1 DFQATT and CDR2 SNEGSKA (reference sequence). V dropped 6 bases and J dropped 5; count of bases not matched to a gene: 2. The CDR3 totals 11 residues. The CDR3 DNA is TGCAGTGCACGGACAGGGGAGACCCAGTACTTC. It encodes CSARTGETQYF.

CDR3 residues: CASSFGGGNEQYF. CDR3 DNA sequence: TGTGCCAGCAGTTTTGGGGGGGGGAACGAGCAGTACTTC. The chain has TRBV27 and TRBJ2-7, with 7 bases lining up with TRBD2. The germline CDR1 and CDR2 sequences are MNHEY and SMNVEV (reference sequence). CDR3 size: 13 residues. With V trimmed by 3 bases and J by 5 bases, 4 bases remained unmatched.

This chain uses TRBV5-1 with TRBJ2-5, with 7 bases identical to TRBD1. The ends lost 5 bases at V and 7 bases at J; junction bases unmatched: 11. The germline CDR1 and CDR2 sequences are SGHRS and YFSETQ. The CDR3 extends over 14 amino acids. CDR3 protein: CASSSGDRVGTQYF. The CDR3 region has the DNA TGCGCCAGCAGTTCCGGTGACAGGGTCGGGACCCAGTACTTC.

CDR3 sequence reads: CASSPGGFYGYTF. The CDR3 nucleotides read TGTGCCAGCAGCCCCGGCGGCTTCTATGGCTACACCTTC. The V and J genes are TRBV7-9 and TRBJ1-2; D unresolved. The CDR3 contains 13 residues. Trimming took 5 bases from V and 4 from J, leaving 11 bases between them. Germline assignment: CDR1 SEHNR and CDR2 FQNEAQ (reference sequence). Full variable domain (remainder filled in from reference TRBV7-9 and TRBJ1-2): DTGVSQNPRHKITKRGQNVTFRCDPISEHNRLYWYRQTLGQGPEFLTYFQNEAQLEKSRLLSDRFSAERPKGSFSTLEIQRTEQGDSAMYLCASSPGGFYGYTFGSGTRLTVV.

The J gene is TRBJ2-3, the V gene TRBV14; unclear D gene. CDR1 is SGHDN and CDR2 is FVKESK in the germline V gene. V was clipped by 4 bases and J by 3 bases, with 5 bases between them. The CDR3 loop spans 12 amino acids. The CDR3 nucleotides read TGTGCCAGCAGCCCCGGGACAGATACGCAGTATTTT. This encodes CASSPGTDTQYF.